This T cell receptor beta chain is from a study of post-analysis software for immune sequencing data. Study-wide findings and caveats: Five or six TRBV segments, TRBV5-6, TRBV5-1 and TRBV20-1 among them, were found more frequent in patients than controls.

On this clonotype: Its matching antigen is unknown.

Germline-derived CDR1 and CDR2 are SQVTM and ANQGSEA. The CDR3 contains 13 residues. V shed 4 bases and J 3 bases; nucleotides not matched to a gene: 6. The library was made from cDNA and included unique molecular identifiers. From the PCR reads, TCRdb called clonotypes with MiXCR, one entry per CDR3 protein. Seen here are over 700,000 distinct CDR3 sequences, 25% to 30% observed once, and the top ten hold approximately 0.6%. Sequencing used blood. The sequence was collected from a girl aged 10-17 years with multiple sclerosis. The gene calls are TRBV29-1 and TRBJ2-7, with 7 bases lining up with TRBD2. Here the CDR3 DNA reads TGCAGCGTTGGGGGACTACCTGGCTACGAGCAGTACTTC. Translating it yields CSVGGLPGYEQYF.